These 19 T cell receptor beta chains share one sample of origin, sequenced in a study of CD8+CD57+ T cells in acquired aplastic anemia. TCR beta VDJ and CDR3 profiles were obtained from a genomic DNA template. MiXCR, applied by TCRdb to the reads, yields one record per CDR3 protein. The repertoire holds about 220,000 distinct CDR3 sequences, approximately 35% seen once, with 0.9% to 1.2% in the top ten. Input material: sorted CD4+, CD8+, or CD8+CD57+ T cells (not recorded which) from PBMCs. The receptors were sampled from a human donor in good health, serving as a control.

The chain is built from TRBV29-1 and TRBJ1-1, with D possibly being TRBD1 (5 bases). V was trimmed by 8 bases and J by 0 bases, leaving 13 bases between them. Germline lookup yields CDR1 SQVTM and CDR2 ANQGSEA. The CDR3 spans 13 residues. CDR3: CSLTEYMNTEAFF. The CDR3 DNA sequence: TGCAGCCTGACAGAATACATGAACACTGAAGCTTTCTTT.

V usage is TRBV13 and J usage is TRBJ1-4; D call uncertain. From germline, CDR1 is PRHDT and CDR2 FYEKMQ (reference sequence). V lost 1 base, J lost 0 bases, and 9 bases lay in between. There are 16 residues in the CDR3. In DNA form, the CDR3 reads TGTGCCAGCAGCTTAGCGTACGGTGCAACTAATGAAAAACTGTTTTTT. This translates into CASSLAYGATNEKLFF.

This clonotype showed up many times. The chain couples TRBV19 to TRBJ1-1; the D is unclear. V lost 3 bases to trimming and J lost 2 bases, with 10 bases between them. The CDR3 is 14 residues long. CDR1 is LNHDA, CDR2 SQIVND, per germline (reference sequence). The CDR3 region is CASSMTVGNTEAFF. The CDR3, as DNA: TGTGCCAGTAGTATGACGGTAGGAAACACTGAAGCTTTCTTT. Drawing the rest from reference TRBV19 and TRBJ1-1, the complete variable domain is DGGITQSPKYLFRKEGQNVTLSCEQNLNHDAMYWYRQDPGQGLRLIYYSQIVNDFQKGDIAEGYSVSREKKESFPLTVTSAQKNPTAFYLCASSMTVGNTEAFFGQGTRLTVV.

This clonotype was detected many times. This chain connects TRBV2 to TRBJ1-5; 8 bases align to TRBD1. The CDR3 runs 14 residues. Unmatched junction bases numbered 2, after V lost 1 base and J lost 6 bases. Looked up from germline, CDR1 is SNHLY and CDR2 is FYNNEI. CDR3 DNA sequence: TGTGCCAGCAGTGAAGGACAGGGGATTCAGCCCCAGCATTTT. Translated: CASSEGQGIQPQHF.

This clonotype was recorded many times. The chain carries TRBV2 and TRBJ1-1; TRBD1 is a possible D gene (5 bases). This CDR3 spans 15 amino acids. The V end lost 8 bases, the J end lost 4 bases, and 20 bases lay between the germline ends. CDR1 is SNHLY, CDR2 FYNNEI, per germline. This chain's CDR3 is CASEGRDGLGTEAFF. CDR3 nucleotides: TGTGCCAGCGAAGGGCGGGACGGCCTGGGCACTGAAGCTTTCTTT.

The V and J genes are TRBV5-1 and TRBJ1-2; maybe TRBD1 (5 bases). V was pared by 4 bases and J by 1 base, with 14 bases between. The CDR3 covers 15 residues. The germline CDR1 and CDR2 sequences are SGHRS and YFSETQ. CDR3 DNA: TGCGCCAGCAGCCTACAGACGGGGGTTAACTATGGCTACACCTTC. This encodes CASSLQTGVNYGYTF.

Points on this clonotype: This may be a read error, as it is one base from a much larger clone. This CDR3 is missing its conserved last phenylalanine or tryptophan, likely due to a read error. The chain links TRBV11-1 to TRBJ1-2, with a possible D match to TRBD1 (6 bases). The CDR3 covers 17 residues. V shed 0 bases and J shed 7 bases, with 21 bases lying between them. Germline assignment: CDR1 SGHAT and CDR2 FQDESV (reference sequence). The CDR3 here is CASSLARITGRIGGYTS. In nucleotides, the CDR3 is TGTGCCAGCAGCTTAGCGAGGATAACAGGGAGAATCGGTGGCTACACCTCC.

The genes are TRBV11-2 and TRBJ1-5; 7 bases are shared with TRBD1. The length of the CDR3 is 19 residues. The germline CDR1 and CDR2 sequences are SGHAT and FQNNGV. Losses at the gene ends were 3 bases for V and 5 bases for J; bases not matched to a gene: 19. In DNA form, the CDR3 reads TGTGCCAGCAGCTTCGTGACGTGGGGGACCGGGACAGCACATCAGCCCCAGCATTTT. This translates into CASSFVTWGTGTAHQPQHF.

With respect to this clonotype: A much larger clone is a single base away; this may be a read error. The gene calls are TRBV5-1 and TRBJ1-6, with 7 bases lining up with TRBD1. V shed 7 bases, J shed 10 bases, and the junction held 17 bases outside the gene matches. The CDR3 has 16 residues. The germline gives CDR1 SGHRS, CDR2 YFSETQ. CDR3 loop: CASRQTGFLFGSPLHF. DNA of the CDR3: TGCGCCAGCCGCCAGACAGGGTTCTTGTTTGGGTCACCCCTCCACTTT.

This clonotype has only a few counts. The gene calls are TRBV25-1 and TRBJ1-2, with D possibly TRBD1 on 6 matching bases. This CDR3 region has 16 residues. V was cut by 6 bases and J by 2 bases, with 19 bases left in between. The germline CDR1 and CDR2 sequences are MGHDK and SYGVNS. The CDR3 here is CASSSYAGGPNYGYTF. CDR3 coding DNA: TGTGCCAGCAGCTCCTACGCGGGGGGGCCAAACTATGGCTACACCTTC.

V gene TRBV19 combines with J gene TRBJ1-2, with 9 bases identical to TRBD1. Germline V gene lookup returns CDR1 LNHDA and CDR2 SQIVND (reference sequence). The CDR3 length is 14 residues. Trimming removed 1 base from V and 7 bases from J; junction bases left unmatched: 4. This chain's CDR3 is CASSIGTGESGYTF. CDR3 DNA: TGTGCCAGTAGTATAGGGACAGGGGAATCTGGCTACACCTTC.

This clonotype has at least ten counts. The CDR3 region is CASRTMNNEQFF. The CDR3 region has the DNA TGTGCCAGCAGGACTATGAACAATGAGCAGTTCTTC. The gene calls are TRBV6-1 and TRBJ2-1; a possible D gene is TRBD2 (5 bases). Germline CDR1 is MNHNS and CDR2 is SASEGT. The CDR3 runs 12 residues. The V gene lost 6 bases and the J gene lost 5 bases, with 8 bases spanning the gap.

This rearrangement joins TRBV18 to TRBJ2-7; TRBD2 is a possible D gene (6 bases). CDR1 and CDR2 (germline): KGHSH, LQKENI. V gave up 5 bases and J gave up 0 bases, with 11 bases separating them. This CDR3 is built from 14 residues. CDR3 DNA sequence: TGTGCCAGCTCATTCGGACTATTCTCCTACGAGCAGTACTTC. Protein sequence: CASSFGLFSYEQYF.

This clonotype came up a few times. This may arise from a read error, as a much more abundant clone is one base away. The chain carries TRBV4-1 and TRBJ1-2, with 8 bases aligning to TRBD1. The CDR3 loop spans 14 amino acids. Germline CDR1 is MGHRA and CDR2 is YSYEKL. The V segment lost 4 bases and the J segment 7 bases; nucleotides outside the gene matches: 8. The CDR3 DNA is TGCGCCAGCAGCCGTCACAGGGGGGTCTGTGGCTACACCTTC. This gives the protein CASSRHRGVCGYTF.

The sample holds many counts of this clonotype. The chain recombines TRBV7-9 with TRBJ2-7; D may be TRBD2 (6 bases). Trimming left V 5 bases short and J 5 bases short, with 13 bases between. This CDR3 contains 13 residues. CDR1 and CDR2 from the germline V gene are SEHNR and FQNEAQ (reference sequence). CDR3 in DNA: TGTGCCAGCAGCCGAATGGGACTCAACGAGCAGTACTTC. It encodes CASSRMGLNEQYF. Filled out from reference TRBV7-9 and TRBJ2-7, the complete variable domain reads DTGVSQNPRHKITKRGQNVTFRCDPISEHNRLYWYRQTLGQGPEFLTYFQNEAQLEKSRLLSDRFSAERPKGSFSTLEIQRTEQGDSAMYLCASSRMGLNEQYFGPGTRLTVT.

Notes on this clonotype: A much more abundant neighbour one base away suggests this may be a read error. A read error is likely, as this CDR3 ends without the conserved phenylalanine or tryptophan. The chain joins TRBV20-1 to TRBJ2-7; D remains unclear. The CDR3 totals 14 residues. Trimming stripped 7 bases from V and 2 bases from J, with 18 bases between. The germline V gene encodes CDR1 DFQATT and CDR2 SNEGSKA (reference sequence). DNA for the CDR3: TGCAGTGTTAAGAATGCTCGGAGTCCCTACGAGCAGTACCTC. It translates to CSVKNARSPYEQYL.

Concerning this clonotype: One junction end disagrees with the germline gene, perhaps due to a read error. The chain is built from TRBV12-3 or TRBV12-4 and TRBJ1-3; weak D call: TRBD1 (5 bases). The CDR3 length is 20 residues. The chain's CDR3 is CASSLAAYPTAYGSGNTIYF. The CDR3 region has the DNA TGTGCCAGCAGTCTAGCTGCTTATCCGACAGCATATGGGTCTGGAAACACCATATATTTT.

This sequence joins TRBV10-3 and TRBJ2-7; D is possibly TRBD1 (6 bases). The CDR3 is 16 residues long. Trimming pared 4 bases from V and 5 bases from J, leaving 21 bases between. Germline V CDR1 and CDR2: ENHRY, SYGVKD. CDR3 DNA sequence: TGTGCCATCAGTGTCTTGACAGGCAGTGGGGCGAACGAGCAGTACTTC. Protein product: CAISVLTGSGANEQYF.

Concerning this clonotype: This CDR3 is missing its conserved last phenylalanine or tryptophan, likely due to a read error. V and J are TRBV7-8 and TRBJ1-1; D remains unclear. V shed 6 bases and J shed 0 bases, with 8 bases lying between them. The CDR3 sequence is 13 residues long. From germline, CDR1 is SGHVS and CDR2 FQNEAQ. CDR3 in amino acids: CASRNQLNTEAFC. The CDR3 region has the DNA TGTGCCAGCAGGAACCAGCTGAACACTGAAGCTTTCTGT.